This TCR beta chain was found in a study of blood T cell repertoires in COVID-19. About the study: From the United States, Italy and Spain came samples of acute and convalescent COVID-19. PBMCs, B-cell-depleted T cells, or T cells provided the cDNA or gDNA that made up the material.

Study processing details: Estimated nucleated cell counts came from reference gene primer amplification. Clones were read by immunoSEQ multiplex PCR, and TCRdb kept only the in-frame ones, dropping some. V, J and clone size were drawn from that table, and D and trimming were deduced from the DNA. The sample holds 100,000 to 150,000 clones, roughly 86% seen once. Germline CDR1 and CDR2: MDHEN and SYDVKM. The ends were cut back, 6 bases at V and 7 bases at J, with 17 bases in the middle. CDR3 length equals 14 residues. This sequence joins TRBV28 and TRBJ2-3; D might be TRBD2 (6 bases). This receptor was obtained from a human donor in a cohort sampled during active COVID-19. The sequenced sample consisted of peripheral blood. The CDR3 coding sequence is TGTGCCAGCAGGGGGCGGGGTGTCATGTATACGCAGTATTTT. It specifies CASRGRGVMYTQYF.